This TCR beta chain was sequenced for a study of T cell responses to AZD1222 COVID-19 vaccine. Looking at the study overall: Pooling of second doses given at about 4 or about 12 weeks was done. Findings of the study overall: Females outnumbered males among donors, who were mostly white British; clonal diversity was possibly underestimated. Reportedly, close to half of spike-specific TCRs are directed against unmutated variant regions.

V shed 3 bases, J shed 9 bases, and the junction held 9 bases outside the gene matches. CDR1 is SGDLS and CDR2 is YYNGEE in the germline V gene. The CDR3 has 14 residues. The table came from immunoSEQ multiplex PCR; TCRdb's copy has only in-frame clones and leaves some out. This table has roughly 150,000 clones, around 93% appearing once. As for this clone: Its specificity is not known.

The TCR sequence derives from an adult in good health. V is TRBV9 and J is TRBJ1-5; 7 nucleotides line up with TRBD1. This sample comprised peripheral blood, obtained on day 0 of AZD1222 vaccination. The CDR3 region has the DNA TGTGCCAGCAGCGCAGGGACAGCCTCTCCGCCCCAGCATTTT. Translating it yields CASSAGTASPPQHF.